These 18 T cell receptor beta chains came from one sample sequenced in a study of OX40 agonist ivuxolimab in advanced cancers. Sequencing was performed with immunoSEQ multiplex PCR; in TCRdb, only in-frame clones are kept and a portion is missing. The sample lists 20,000 or so clones; roughly 69% were seen once. The sequencing used CD4+ or CD8+ T cells sorted from blood, collected in a trial of the OX40 agonist ivuxolimab. The source of these receptors is an adult with an advanced solid tumor such as melanoma, head and neck, liver or kidney cancer.

The chain is built from TRBV7-9 and TRBJ2-7; perhaps TRBD2 as D (6 bases). The V gene lost 0 bases and the J gene lost 2 bases, with 14 bases spanning the gap. Per the germline V gene, CDR1 is SEHNR and CDR2 is FQNEAQ (reference sequence). The CDR3 has 16 amino acids. The CDR3 DNA reads TGTGCCAGCAGCTTAGCGAGCGGCGGGACTGCCTACGAGCAGTACTTC. Translation gives CASSLASGGTAYEQYF.

This chain joins TRBV15 and TRBJ2-2; TRBD1 matches 7 bases. Losses at the gene ends were 0 bases for V and 4 bases for J; bases not matched to a gene: 8. This CDR3 is built from 17 residues. From germline, CDR1 is LNHNV and CDR2 YYDKDF (reference sequence). In nucleotides, the CDR3 is TGTGCCACCAGCAGAGATATTAGAGACAGGGCCACCGGGGAGCTGTTTTTT. Its translation is CATSRDIRDRATGELFF.

This clone appeared a few times. This chain joins TRBV7-9 and TRBJ2-5, with D possibly TRBD1 on 6 matching bases. The CDR3 totals 13 residues. Germline V gene sequence: CDR1 SEHNR, CDR2 FQNEAQ (reference sequence). Trimming removed 8 bases from V and 5 bases from J, with 15 bases in between. The CDR3: CASGGSFKETQYF. In DNA form, the CDR3 reads TGTGCCAGCGGGGGCAGTTTTAAGGAGACCCAGTACTTC.

The chain links TRBV13 to TRBJ2-4, with 7 bases matching TRBD1. From germline, CDR1 is PRHDT and CDR2 FYEKMQ (reference sequence). The J segment lost 8 bases and the V segment lost 5 bases, leaving 6 bases of the junction unmatched. CDR3 size: 13 residues. The DNA of the CDR3 is TGTGCCAGCAGCCTGACAGGGATAGACATTCAGTACTTC. It yields the protein CASSLTGIDIQYF. Supplemented by reference TRBV13 and TRBJ2-4, the full variable domain reads AAGVIQSPRHLIKEKRETATLKCYPIPRHDTVYWYQQGPGQDPQFLISFYEKMQSDKGSIPDRFSAQQFSDYHSELNMSSLELGDSALYFCASSLTGIDIQYFGAGTRLSVL.

This clone was seen once. The rearrangement uses TRBV15 and TRBJ1-1, with D unresolved. CDR3 size: 13 residues. The germline V gene encodes CDR1 LNHNV and CDR2 YYDKDF (reference sequence). V dropped 5 bases and J dropped 5 bases, with 12 bases sitting between them. The CDR3 spells CATSEMGGTEAFF. The CDR3 bases are TGTGCCACCAGCGAAATGGGTGGGACTGAAGCTTTCTTT.

This clone turned up a few times. J is TRBJ1-1 and V is TRBV6-5, with D unresolved. This CDR3 has 16 amino acids. V was clipped by 1 base and J by 4 bases, with 16 bases between them. Germline CDR1 and CDR2: MNHEY and SVGAGI. The CDR3 sequence is CASSYFPDGDSTEAFF. The CDR3 DNA is TGTGCCAGCAGTTACTTCCCGGACGGGGATAGCACTGAAGCTTTCTTT.

The chain carries TRBV9 and TRBJ2-7; TRBD2 might be the D (6 bases). This CDR3 contains 13 residues. Trimming stripped 3 bases from V and 7 bases from J, with 14 bases between. CDR1 is SGDLS, CDR2 YYNGEE, per germline. The CDR3 bases are TGTGCCAGCAGCGATGAAGCCGGGGGTGAGCAGTACTTC. It yields the protein CASSDEAGGEQYF.

The chain uses TRBV19 and TRBJ2-4; TRBD1 agrees at 10 bases. V was pared by 5 bases and J by 7 bases, with 8 bases of the junction left unmatched. Germline CDR1 and CDR2: LNHDA and SQIVND (reference sequence). The CDR3 is 15 amino acids. The chain's CDR3 is CASSPGTGVINIQYF. CDR3 DNA: TGTGCCAGTAGTCCCGGGACAGGGGTTATCAACATTCAGTACTTC.

The J gene is TRBJ1-1, the V gene TRBV29-1, with TRBD1 as a possible D gene (5 bases). V lost 4 bases, J lost 3 bases, and 15 bases lay in between. Germline values: CDR1 SQVTM, CDR2 ANQGSEA. The CDR3 is 14 amino acids. CDR3 DNA sequence: TGCAGCGTTGCCGGGGGATCGGCGTACACTGAAGCTTTCTTT. This sequence encodes CSVAGGSAYTEAFF.

The chain has TRBV2 and TRBJ2-5; 7 bases fit TRBD2. Per germline, CDR1 SNHLY and CDR2 FYNNEI. V was clipped by 5 bases and J by 5 bases; unmatched bases: 8. The CDR3 runs to 14 residues. The CDR3 sequence: CASSSLGGRETQYF. The CDR3 bases are TGTGCCAGCAGTTCCTTGGGGGGGAGGGAGACCCAGTACTTC.

The gene calls are TRBV25-1 and TRBJ2-1, with D perhaps given as TRBD1 or TRBD2 (5 bases each). V lost 5 bases and J 8 bases, leaving 19 bases between the germline ends. The CDR3 is made up of 15 amino acids. The V gene's germline CDR1 is MGHDK and CDR2 SYGVNS. The CDR3 loop is CASSPWGTDLDEQFF. In DNA, the CDR3 is TGTGCCAGCAGTCCATGGGGGACGGACTTGGATGAGCAGTTCTTC.

This clone has a single count. The chain employs TRBV6-5 and TRBJ2-5; no reliable D call. Trimming took off 1 base at V and 2 bases at J, with 5 bases between the two ends. The CDR3 contains 13 residues. CDR1 MNHEY and CDR2 SVGAGI come from the germline V gene. The CDR3 DNA reads as TGTGCCAGCAGTTACTTGGAGCAAGAGACCCAGTACTTC. Residues: CASSYLEQETQYF.

The chain carries TRBV5-6 and TRBJ2-5, with D unresolved. V was pared by 1 base and J by 1 base, with 11 bases between. CDR1 and CDR2 from the germline V gene are SGHDT and YYEEEE. The CDR3 loop spans 15 amino acids. The CDR3 region is CASSLKPLSQETQYF. The CDR3 DNA reads TGTGCCAGCAGCTTGAAACCGCTAAGCCAAGAGACCCAGTACTTC. Drawing the rest from reference TRBV5-6 and TRBJ2-5, the complete variable domain is DAGVTQSPTHLIKTRGQQVTLRCSPKSGHDTVSWYQQALGQGPQFIFQYYEEEERQRGNFPDRFSGHQFPNYSSELNVNALLLGDSALYLCASSLKPLSQETQYFGPGTRLLVL.

The gene calls are TRBV2 and TRBJ2-5; 8 positions agree with TRBD1. Per germline, CDR1 SNHLY and CDR2 FYNNEI. This CDR3 comprises 15 residues. The trim removed 2 bases at V and 4 bases at J, leaving 6 bases unmatched. The CDR3 here is CASSEFQGAGETQYF. The CDR3 coding sequence is TGTGCCAGCAGTGAATTCCAGGGGGCTGGAGAGACCCAGTACTTC.

The sample holds a few counts of this clone. The chain recombines TRBV9 with TRBJ1-5; D not resolved. V gave up 7 bases and J gave up 1 base, with 6 bases separating them. The CDR3 has 12 amino acids. In germline, CDR1 is SGDLS, CDR2 YYNGEE. The CDR3 coding sequence is TGTGCCAGCGGCGGCAGCAATCAGCCCCAGCATTTT. Translation gives CASGGSNQPQHF.

This chain connects TRBV2 to TRBJ2-7, with D unresolved. Trimming took off 6 bases at V and 5 bases at J, with 17 bases between the two ends. Germline V gene lookup returns CDR1 SNHLY and CDR2 FYNNEI. The CDR3 runs 14 residues. CDR3 in DNA: TGTGCCAGCAGAGTCGGAGACATTCTGGACGAGCAGTACTTC. The encoded protein is CASRVGDILDEQYF.

The J gene is TRBJ2-5, the V gene TRBV5-8; TRBD1 agrees at 7 bases. This CDR3 has 14 residues. Germline CDR1 and CDR2: SGHTS and YDEGEE. The ends lost 3 bases at V and 1 base at J; junction bases unmatched: 3. The CDR3: CASSWDSLQETQYF. The CDR3 DNA reads TGTGCCAGCAGCTGGGACAGCCTCCAAGAGACCCAGTACTTC.

This chain uses TRBV7-9 with TRBJ2-1; weak D call: TRBD2 (5 bases). The CDR3 runs to 14 residues. Germline values: CDR1 SEHNR, CDR2 FQNEAQ (reference sequence). V dropped 5 bases and J dropped 3 bases, with 11 bases sitting between them. CDR3 protein: CASSETGIYNEQFF. Written as DNA, the CDR3 is TGTGCCAGCAGCGAGACCGGGATCTACAATGAGCAGTTCTTC.